These 16 T cell receptor beta chains share one sample of origin, sequenced in a study of T cells expressing NK-cell markers. TCRdb re-called the 5' RACE reads, yielding one record per CDR3 amino acid sequence without DNA. The sample holds roughly 23,000 distinct CDR3 sequences. The sequencing sample was made of blood T cells: a sorted CD56 or NKG2C T cell subset, CD4+ or CD8+ T cells, or bulk PBMC T cells (not recorded which). The source of these receptors is a man aged 18 to 69 in good health.

This sequence joins TRBV10-2 and TRBJ1-1. CDR1 and CDR2 (germline): WSHSY, SAAADI. The CDR3 runs 14 residues. CDR3 sequence: CASSEGRQNTEAFF.

V is TRBV7-2 and J is TRBJ2-1. Germline-derived CDR1 and CDR2 are SGHTA and FQGNSA. The CDR3 runs 18 residues. The CDR3 sequence is CASSLAPTGLVGYNEQFF.

V gene TRBV9 combines with J gene TRBJ2-6. This CDR3 is 15 amino acids long. The germline V gene encodes CDR1 SGDLS and CDR2 YYNGEE. The CDR3 protein is CASSVGLGGANVLTF. Combining the CDR3 with reference TRBV9 and TRBJ2-6 gives the whole variable domain DSGVTQTPKHLITATGQRVTLRCSPRSGDLSVYWYQQSLDQGLQFLIQYYNGEERAKGNILERFSAQQFPDLHSELNLSSLELGDSALYFCASSVGLGGANVLTFGAGSRLTVL.

V and J are TRBV30 and TRBJ1-1; TCRdb selects TRBD1, and the lack of DNA leaves this call unchecked. This CDR3 is 12 amino acids long. Germline V gene data show CDR1 as GTSNPN and CDR2 as SVGIG (reference sequence). The CDR3 spells CAWSRGVTEAFF. The whole variable domain, remainder taken from reference TRBV30 and TRBJ1-1, is SQTIHQWPATLVQPVGSPLSLECTVEGTSNPNLYWYRQAAGRGLQLLFYSVGIGQISSEVPQNLSASRPQDRQFILSSKKLLLSDSGFYLCAWSRGVTEAFFGQGTRLTVV.

The chain couples TRBV29-1 to TRBJ1-4. The length of the CDR3 is 11 residues. Germline CDR1 reads SQVTM; CDR2 reads ANQGSEA. This CDR3 is CSVLTNEKLFF.

This chain joins TRBV5-1 and TRBJ1-1; the TCRdb call, TRBD1, lacks DNA for checking. This CDR3 spans 15 amino acids. Per the germline V gene, CDR1 is SGHRS and CDR2 is YFSETQ. The CDR3 reads CASSLWDSLNTEAFF.

The chain recombines TRBV29-1 with TRBJ2-5; TCRdb outputs TRBD1, but without DNA this stays unchecked. Germline values: CDR1 SQVTM, CDR2 ANQGSEA. The CDR3 sequence is 14 residues long. CDR3 sequence reads: CSVATGTGQETQYF.

The CDR3 region is CSATGISSYEQYF. The chain uses TRBV20-1 and TRBJ2-7. This CDR3 has 13 residues. Germline V gene sequence: CDR1 DFQATT, CDR2 SNEGSKA (reference sequence).

The V and J genes are TRBV7-9 and TRBJ2-2; there is no DNA to check the TCRdb D call of TRBD1. From germline, CDR1 is SEHNR and CDR2 FQNEAQ (reference sequence). The CDR3 sequence is 17 residues long. The CDR3 is CASSFASGLAYTGELFF.

The chain couples TRBV3-1 to TRBJ1-2; the TRBD1 assignment by TCRdb is unverifiable without DNA. Looked up from germline, CDR1 is LGHDT and CDR2 is YNNKEL (reference sequence). There are 15 residues in the CDR3. The CDR3: CASSQFGQGPYGYTF. The full variable domain, with the rest looked up from reference TRBV3-1 and TRBJ1-2, is DTAVSQTPKYLVTQMGNDKSIKCEQNLGHDTMYWYKQDSKKFLKIMFSYNNKELIINETVPNRFSPKSPDKAHLNLHINSLELGDSAVYFCASSQFGQGPYGYTFGSGTRLTVV.

The rearrangement joins TRBV4-1 to TRBJ2-7; TCRdb indicates TRBD2, and absent DNA this call remains unverified. The CDR3 is 15 amino acids. CDR1 is MGHRA, CDR2 YSYEKL, per germline. CDR3 region: CASSQPGPSGYEQYF.

This chain connects TRBV6-2 or TRBV6-3 to TRBJ1-1. Germline CDR1 is MNHEY and CDR2 is SVGEGT. The CDR3 extends over 15 amino acids. The CDR3 protein is CASIKNLGGRTEAFF.

The V gene is TRBV4-3, the J gene TRBJ2-1; TCRdb reports TRBD2, a call that lacks DNA to check it against. CDR3 length: 16 residues. CDR1 is LGHNA and CDR2 is YSLEER in the germline V gene. The CDR3 sequence: CASSQNSGGGYNEQFF.

J is TRBJ2-1 and V is TRBV7-6; TCRdb designates TRBD2, a call that cannot be tested without DNA. The length of the CDR3 is 16 residues. Germline V lookup: CDR1 SGHVS, CDR2 FNYEAQ. The CDR3 sequence: CASSLVVAGPGNEQFF.

The V and J genes are TRBV4-3 and TRBJ2-5; no DNA is available, so the TRBD1 call from TCRdb remains unchecked. Germline-derived CDR1 and CDR2 are LGHNA and YSLEER. The CDR3 extends over 18 amino acids. The chain's CDR3 is CASSQDRGTSGRGETQYF.

The rearrangement uses TRBV7-9 and TRBJ1-6. This CDR3 comprises 15 residues. Per the germline V gene, CDR1 is SEHNR and CDR2 is FQNEAQ (reference sequence). CDR3 region: CASSLEAISQSPLHF.